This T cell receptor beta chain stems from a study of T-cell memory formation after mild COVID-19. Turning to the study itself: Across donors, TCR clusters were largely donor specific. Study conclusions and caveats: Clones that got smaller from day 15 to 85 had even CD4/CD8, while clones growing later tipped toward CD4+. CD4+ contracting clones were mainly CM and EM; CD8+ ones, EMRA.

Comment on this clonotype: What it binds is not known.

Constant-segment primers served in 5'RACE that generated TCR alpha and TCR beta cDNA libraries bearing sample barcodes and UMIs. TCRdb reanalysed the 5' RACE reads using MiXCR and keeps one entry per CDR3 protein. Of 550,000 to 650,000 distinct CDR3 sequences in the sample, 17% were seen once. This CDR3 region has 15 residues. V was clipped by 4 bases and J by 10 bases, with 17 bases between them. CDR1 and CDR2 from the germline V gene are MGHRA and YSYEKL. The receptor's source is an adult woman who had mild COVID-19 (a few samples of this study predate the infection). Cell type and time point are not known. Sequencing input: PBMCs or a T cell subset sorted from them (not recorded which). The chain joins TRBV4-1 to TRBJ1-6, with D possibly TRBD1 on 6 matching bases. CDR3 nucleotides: TGCGCCAGCAGCCGACAGGCATCTCCCTCCTCACCCCTCCACTTT. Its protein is CASSRQASPSSPLHF.